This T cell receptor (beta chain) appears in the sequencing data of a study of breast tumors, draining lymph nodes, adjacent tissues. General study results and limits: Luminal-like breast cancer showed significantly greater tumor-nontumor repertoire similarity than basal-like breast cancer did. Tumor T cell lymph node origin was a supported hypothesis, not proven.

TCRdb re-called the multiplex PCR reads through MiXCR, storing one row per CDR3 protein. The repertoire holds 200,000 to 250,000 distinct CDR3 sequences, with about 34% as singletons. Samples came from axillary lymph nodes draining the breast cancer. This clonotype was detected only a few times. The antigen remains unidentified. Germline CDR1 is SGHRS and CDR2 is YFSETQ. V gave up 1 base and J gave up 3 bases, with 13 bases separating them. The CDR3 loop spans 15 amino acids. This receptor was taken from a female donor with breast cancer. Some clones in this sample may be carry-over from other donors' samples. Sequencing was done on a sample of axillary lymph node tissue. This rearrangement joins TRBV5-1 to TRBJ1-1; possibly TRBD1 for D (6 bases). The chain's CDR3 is CASSLTGSRDTEAFF. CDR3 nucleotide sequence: TGCGCCAGCAGCTTGACAGGGTCACGGGACACTGAAGCTTTCTTT.